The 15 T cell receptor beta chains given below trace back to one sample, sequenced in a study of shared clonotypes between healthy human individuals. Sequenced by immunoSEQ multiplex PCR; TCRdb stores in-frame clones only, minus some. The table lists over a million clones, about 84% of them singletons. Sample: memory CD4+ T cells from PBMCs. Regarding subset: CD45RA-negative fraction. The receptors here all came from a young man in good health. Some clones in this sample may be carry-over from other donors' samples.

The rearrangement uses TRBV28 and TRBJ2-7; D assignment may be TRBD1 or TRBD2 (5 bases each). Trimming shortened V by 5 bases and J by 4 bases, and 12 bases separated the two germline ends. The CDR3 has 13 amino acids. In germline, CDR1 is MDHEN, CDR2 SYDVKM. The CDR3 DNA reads TGTGCCAGCAGTCCGGGACGACCGTACGAGCAGTACTTC. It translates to CASSPGRPYEQYF.

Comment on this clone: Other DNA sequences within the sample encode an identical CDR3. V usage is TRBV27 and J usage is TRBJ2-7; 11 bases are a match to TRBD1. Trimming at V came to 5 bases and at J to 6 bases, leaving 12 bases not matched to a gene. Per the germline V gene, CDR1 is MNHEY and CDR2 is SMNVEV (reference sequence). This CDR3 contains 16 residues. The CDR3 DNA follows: TGTGCCAGCAGTCCGATTCTTGGGACAGGGGGTCTCGAGCAGTACTTC. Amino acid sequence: CASSPILGTGGLEQYF.

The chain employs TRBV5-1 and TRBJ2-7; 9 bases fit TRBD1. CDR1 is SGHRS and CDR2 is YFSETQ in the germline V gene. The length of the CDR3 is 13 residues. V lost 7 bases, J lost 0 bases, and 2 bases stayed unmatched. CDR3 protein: CASRTGVSYEQYF. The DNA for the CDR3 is TGCGCCAGCCGGACAGGGGTCTCCTACGAGCAGTACTTC.

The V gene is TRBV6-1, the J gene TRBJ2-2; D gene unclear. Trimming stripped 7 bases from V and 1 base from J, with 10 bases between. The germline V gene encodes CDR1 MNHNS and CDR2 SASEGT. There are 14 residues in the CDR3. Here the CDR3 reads CASTVSGNTGELFF. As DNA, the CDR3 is TGTGCCAGCACAGTCTCAGGGAACACCGGGGAGCTGTTTTTT.

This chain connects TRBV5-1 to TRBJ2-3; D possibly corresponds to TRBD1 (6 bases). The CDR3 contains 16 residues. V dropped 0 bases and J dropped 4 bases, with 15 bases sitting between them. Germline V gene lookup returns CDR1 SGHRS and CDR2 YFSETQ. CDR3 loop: CASSLADITGSDTQYF. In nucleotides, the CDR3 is TGCGCCAGCAGCTTGGCAGATATAACAGGGTCAGATACGCAGTATTTT.

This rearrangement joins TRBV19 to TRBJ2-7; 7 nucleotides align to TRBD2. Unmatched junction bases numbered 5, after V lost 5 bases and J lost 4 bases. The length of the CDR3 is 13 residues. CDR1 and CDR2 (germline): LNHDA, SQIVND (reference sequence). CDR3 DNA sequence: TGTGCCAGTAGTCAGGGAGGGGAATACGAGCAGTACTTC. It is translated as CASSQGGEYEQYF.

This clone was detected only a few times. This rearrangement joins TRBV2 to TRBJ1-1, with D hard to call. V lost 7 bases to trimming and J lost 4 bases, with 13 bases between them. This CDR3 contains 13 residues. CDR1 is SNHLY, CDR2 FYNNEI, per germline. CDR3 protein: CASTSGTGTEAFF. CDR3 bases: TGTGCCAGCACGTCGGGAACCGGCACTGAAGCTTTCTTT.

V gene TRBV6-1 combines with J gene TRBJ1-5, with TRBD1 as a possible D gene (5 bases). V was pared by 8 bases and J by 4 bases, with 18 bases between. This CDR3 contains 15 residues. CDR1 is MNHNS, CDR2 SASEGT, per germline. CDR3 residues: CASSSQGTVNQPQHF. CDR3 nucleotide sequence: TGTGCCAGCTCGTCTCAGGGCACAGTGAATCAGCCCCAGCATTTT.

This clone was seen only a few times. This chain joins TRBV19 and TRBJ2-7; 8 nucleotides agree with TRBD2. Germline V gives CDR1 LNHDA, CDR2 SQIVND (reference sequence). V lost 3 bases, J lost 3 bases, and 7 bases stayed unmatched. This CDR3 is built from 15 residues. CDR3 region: CASSMDSGALYEQYF. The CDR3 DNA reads TGTGCCAGTAGTATGGATAGCGGGGCCCTCTACGAGCAGTACTTC.

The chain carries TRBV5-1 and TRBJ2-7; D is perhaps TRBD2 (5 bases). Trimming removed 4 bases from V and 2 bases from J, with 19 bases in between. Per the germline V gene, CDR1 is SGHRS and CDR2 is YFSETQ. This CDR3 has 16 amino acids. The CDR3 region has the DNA TGCGCCAGCAGCCCCTCGGGGATCAGTGGGGCCTACGAGCAGTACTTC. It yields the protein CASSPSGISGAYEQYF. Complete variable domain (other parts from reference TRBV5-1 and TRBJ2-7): KAGVTQTPRYLIKTRGQQVTLSCSPISGHRSVSWYQQTPGQGLQFLFEYFSETQRNKGNFPGRFSGRQFSNSRSEMNVSTLELGDSALYLCASSPSGISGAYEQYFGPGTRLTVT.

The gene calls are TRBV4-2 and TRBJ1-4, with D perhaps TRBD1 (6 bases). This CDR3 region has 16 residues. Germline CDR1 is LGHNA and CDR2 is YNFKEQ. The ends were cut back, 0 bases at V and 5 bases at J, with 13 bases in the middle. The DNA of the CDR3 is TGTGCCAGCAGCCAAGATCGCGGGGGCCCAAATGAAAAACTGTTTTTT. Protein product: CASSQDRGGPNEKLFF.

The CDR3 DNA follows: TGTGCCAGCAGCTCCTCTTACAATCAGCCCCAGCATTTT. It translates to CASSSSYNQPQHF. The J gene is TRBJ1-5, the V gene TRBV7-2, with unresolved D. CDR3 length equals 13 residues. Deletions cut 4 bases from V and 3 bases from J, with 7 bases between. CDR1 is SGHTA, CDR2 FQGNSA, per germline.

In nucleotides, the CDR3 is TGCGCCAGCAGCCCGCCCGGGAGCCACATTCAGTACTTC. It translates to CASSPPGSHIQYF. The chain is built from TRBV4-1 and TRBJ2-4, with a weak D call TRBD2 (6 bases). The CDR3 is 13 residues long. The ends were cut back, 4 bases at V and 8 bases at J, with 12 bases in the middle. Germline CDR1 and CDR2: MGHRA and YSYEKL.

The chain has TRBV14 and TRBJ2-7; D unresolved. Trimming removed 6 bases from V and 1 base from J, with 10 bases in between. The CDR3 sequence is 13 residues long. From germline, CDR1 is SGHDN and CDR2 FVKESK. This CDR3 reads CASRPRYSYEQYF. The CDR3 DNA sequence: TGTGCCAGCAGGCCCCGGTATTCCTACGAGCAGTACTTC.

The chain's CDR3 is CASGIMGTGEQYF. The CDR3 region has the DNA TGTGCCAGCGGGATAATGGGTACGGGCGAGCAGTACTTC. The chain couples TRBV2 to TRBJ2-5; no reliable D call. The tail of the sequence fits TRBJ2-7 better, so the J call may be wrong. This CDR3 is 13 amino acids long. CDR1 is SNHLY, CDR2 FYNNEI, per germline.